The 8 T cell receptor beta chains in this list originate from one sample, sequenced in a study of regulatory T cells in long-lasting Graves disease. Researchers made TCR beta libraries by using iRepertoire HTBI primers and running Arm-PCR on CDR3 regions. TCRdb analysed the multiplex PCR reads with MiXCR anew, one entry per CDR3 protein. Counted here are around 450,000 distinct CDR3 sequences, under 25% occurring once; the ten biggest clones make up roughly 7.1%. Time point in this sample: persistent/refractory GD, antithyroid drugs over 5 years with positive TRAb. TCR sequences were obtained from RNA taken from PBMCs. The sequenced sample was peripheral blood mononuclear cells (PBMCs), obtained when the disease was refractory, from a patient treated with antithyroid drugs. These receptors were taken from a female donor with Graves disease.

This clonotype was seen repeatedly, ten times or more. V usage is TRBV7-2 and J usage is TRBJ2-7; tentative D call: TRBD2 (6 bases). This CDR3 has 14 residues. V shed 3 bases and J shed 4 bases, with 13 bases lying between them. Germline CDR1 is SGHTA and CDR2 is FQGNSA. CDR3 residues: CASSFRREAYEQYF. The CDR3 DNA reads TGTGCCAGCAGCTTCAGGAGGGAAGCTTACGAGCAGTACTTC.

This clonotype was found many times. One junction end does not reproduce the germline sequence, and a read error may be involved. The V and J genes are TRBV28 and TRBJ1-4; no reliable D call. CDR1 is MDHEN and CDR2 is SYDVKM in the germline V gene. The CDR3 is made up of 13 amino acids. The DNA of the CDR3 is TGTGCCAGCAGTTTATCCTTTCCAGGACCCCTAACTTTT. Translating it yields CASSLSFPGPLTF.

This clonotype was counted only a few times. The chain has TRBV11-2 and TRBJ2-2, with D perhaps TRBD2 (6 bases). Germline assignment: CDR1 SGHAT and CDR2 FQNNGV. The V end was cut by 8 bases, the J end by 5 bases, with 21 bases between. This CDR3 contains 16 residues. CDR3 protein: CASLTLGGKGTGELFF. The CDR3, as DNA: TGTGCCAGCCTTACCTTGGGCGGGAAGGGGACCGGGGAGCTGTTTTTT.

This chain connects TRBV13 to TRBJ2-7, with 13 bases that match TRBD2. CDR1 PRHDT and CDR2 FYEKMQ come from the germline V gene (reference sequence). The CDR3 runs 14 residues. Unmatched junction bases numbered 5, after V lost 5 bases and J lost 7 bases. The CDR3 spells CASSAGLAGEEQYF. The DNA for the CDR3 is TGTGCCAGCAGCGCTGGACTAGCGGGAGAGGAGCAGTACTTC.

This clonotype was counted at least ten times. The chain couples TRBV12-3 or TRBV12-4 to TRBJ1-2, with D possibly matching TRBD1 (6 bases). V was shortened by 7 bases and J by 2 bases, with 20 bases between the two germline ends. The CDR3 has 16 amino acids. The CDR3 reads CASNLLGGGANYGYTF. CDR3 nucleotide sequence: TGTGCCAGCAACCTCCTGGGGGGGGGCGCGAACTATGGCTACACCTTC.

A few counts support this clonotype. CDR3 in amino acids: CAISDPSSGTLYRPQHF. CDR3 DNA: TGTGCCATCAGTGACCCCTCCTCCGGGACATTGTATCGGCCCCAGCATTTT. V and J are TRBV10-3 and TRBJ1-5; D is perhaps TRBD1 (6 bases). Germline V gene data show CDR1 as ENHRY and CDR2 as SYGVKD. CDR3 length equals 17 residues. V was pared by 3 bases and J by 9 bases, with 24 bases between.

This clonotype was observed at least ten times. The chain links TRBV27 to TRBJ1-2; 7 nucleotides match TRBD1. V was pared by 8 bases and J by 8 bases, with 17 bases of the junction left unmatched. CDR3 length: 15 amino acids. Germline CDR1 reads MNHEY; CDR2 reads SMNVEV (reference sequence). CDR3 sequence: CASLKTGQERLGYTF. Written as DNA, the CDR3 is TGTGCCAGCCTCAAAACCGGACAGGAGCGCTTGGGCTACACCTTC.

There are many counts of this clonotype. The V gene is TRBV2, the J gene TRBJ2-7, with TRBD2 identical over 11 bases. With V trimmed by 3 bases and J by 9 bases, 7 bases remained unmatched. Looked up from germline, CDR1 is SNHLY and CDR2 is FYNNEI. CDR3 size: 14 residues. The CDR3 sequence: CASSESGLAAWQYF. CDR3 coding DNA: TGTGCCAGCAGTGAGTCGGGACTAGCGGCTTGGCAGTACTTC.